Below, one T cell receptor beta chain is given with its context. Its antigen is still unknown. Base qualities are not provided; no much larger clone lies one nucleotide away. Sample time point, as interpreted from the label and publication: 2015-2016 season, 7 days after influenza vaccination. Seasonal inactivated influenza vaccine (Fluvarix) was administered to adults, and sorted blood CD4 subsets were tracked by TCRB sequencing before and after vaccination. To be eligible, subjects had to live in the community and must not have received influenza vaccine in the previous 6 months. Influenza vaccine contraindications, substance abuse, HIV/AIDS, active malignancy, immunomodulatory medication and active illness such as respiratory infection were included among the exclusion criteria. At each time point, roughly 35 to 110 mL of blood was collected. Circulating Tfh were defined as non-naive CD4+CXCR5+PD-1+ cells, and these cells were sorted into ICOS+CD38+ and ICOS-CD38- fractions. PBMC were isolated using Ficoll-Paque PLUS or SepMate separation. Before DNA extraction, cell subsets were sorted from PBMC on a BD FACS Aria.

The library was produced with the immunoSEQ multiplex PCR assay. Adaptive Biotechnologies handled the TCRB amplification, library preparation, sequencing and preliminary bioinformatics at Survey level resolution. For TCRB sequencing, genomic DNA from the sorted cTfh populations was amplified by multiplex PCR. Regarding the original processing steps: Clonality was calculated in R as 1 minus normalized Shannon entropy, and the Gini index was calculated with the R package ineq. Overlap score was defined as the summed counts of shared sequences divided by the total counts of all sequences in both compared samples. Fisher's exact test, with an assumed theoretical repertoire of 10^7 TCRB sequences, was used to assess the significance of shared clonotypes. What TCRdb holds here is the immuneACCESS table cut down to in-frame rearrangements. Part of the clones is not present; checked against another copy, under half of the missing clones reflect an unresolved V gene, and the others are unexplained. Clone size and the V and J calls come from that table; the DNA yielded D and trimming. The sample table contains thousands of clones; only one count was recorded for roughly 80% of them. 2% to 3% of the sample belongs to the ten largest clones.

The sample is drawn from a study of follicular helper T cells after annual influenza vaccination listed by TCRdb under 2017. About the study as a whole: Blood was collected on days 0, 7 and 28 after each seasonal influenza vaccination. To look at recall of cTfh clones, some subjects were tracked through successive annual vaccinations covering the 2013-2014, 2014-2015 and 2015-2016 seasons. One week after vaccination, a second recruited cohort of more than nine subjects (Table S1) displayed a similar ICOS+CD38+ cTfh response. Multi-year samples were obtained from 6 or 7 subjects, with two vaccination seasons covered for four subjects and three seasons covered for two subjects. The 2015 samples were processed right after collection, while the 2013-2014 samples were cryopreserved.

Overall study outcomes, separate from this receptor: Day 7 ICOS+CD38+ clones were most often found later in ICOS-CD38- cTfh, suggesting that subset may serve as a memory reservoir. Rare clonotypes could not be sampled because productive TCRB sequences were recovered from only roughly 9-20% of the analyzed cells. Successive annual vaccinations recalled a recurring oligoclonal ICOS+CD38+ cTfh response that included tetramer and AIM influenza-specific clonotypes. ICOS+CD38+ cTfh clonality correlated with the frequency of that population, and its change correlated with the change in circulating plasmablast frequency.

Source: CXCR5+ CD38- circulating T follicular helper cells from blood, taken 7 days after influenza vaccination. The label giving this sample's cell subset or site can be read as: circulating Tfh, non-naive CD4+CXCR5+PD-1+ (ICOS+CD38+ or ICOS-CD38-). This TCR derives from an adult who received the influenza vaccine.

The CDR3 protein: CVVWGGGYTF. The DNA sequence reads TGTGTCGTGTGGGGTGGTGGCTACACCTTC. Here the chain combines TRBV7-3 and TRBJ1-2, with the D gene not confidently named. CDR1 and CDR2 are read off the germline V gene as SGHTA and FQGTGA. The CDR3 contains 10 residues, cysteine and phenylalanine counted. Of the read, only the CDR3 DNA is kept; its 30 bases are in frame from base 1.